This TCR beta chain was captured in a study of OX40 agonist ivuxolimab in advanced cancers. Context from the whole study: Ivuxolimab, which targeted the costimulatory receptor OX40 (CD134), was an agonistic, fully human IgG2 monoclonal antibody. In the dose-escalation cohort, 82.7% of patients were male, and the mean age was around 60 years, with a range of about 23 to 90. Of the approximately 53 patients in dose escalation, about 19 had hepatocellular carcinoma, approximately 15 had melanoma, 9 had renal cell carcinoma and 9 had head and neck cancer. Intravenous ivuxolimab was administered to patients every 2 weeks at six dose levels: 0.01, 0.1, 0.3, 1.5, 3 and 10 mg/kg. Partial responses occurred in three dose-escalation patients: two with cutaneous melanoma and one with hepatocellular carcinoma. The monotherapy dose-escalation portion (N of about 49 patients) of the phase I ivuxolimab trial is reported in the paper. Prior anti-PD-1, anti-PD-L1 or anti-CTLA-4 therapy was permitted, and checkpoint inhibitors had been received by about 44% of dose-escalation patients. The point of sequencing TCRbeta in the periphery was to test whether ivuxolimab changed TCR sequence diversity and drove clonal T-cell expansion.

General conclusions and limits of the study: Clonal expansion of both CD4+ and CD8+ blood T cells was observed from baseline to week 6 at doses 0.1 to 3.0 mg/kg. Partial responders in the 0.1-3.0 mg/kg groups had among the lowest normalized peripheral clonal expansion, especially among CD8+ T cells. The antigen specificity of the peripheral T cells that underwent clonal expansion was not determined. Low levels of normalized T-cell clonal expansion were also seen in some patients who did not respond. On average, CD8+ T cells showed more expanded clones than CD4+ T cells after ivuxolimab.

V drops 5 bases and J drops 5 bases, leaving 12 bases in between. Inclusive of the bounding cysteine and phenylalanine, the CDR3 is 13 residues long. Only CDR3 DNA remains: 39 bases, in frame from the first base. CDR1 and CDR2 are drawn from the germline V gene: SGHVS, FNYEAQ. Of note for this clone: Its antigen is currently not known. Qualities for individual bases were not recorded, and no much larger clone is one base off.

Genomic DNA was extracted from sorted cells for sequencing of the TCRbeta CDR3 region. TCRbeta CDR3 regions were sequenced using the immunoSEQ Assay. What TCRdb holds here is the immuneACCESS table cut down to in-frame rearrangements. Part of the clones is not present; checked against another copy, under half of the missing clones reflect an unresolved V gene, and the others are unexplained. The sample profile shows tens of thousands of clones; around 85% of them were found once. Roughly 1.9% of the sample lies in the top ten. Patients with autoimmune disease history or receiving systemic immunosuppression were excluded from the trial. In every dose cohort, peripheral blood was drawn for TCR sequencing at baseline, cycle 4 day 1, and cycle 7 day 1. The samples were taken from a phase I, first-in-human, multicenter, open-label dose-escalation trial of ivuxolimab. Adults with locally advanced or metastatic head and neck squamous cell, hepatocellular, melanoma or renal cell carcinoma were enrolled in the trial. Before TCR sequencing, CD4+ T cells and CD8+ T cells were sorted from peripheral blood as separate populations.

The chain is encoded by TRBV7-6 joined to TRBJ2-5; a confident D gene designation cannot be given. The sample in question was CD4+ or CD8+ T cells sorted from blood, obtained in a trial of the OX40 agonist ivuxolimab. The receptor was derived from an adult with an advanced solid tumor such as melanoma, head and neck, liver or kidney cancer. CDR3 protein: CASSPRSGETQYF. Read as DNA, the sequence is TGTGCCAGCAGCCCCCGATCTGGTGAGACCCAGTACTTC. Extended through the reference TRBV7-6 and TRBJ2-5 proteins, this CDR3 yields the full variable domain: GAGVSQSPRYKVTKRGQDVALRCDPISGHVSLYWYRQALGQGPEFLTYFNYEAQQDKSGLPNDRFSAERPEGSISTLTIQRTEQRDSAMYRCASSPRSGETQYFGPGTRLLVL.